These 20 T cell receptor beta chains were all obtained from the same sample, sequenced in a study of blood T cells in healthy people across ages (dated by TCRdb to between 2015 and 2017). The protocol used for the library was 5' RACE. The run used an Illumina HiSeq 2500. A second PCR of roughly 6 to 11 cycles was run with a J-beta primer mix and a sample-barcoded 5' primer. TCRdb reprocessed the public reads (quality trimming at Q25 with fastp, clone calling with MiXCR) and kept in-frame beta chains. When rows share a CDR3 protein, they turn into one entry using the most common DNA and genes. A total of fewer than 700,000 distinct CDR3 sequences appear in this sample, around half of them only once. In total, the top ten clones hold approximately 23% of the sample. Material for sequencing was blood. The receptors stem from a man older than 75 in good health.

This clonotype has a handful of counts. The J gene is TRBJ2-1, the V gene TRBV10-3; 9 nucleotides line up with TRBD1. With V trimmed by 6 bases and J by 6 bases, 6 bases remained unmatched. Per germline, CDR1 ENHRY and CDR2 SYGVKD. This CDR3 spans 14 amino acids. The CDR3 sequence is CAISWDRESNEQFF. The CDR3 DNA reads TGTGCCATCAGCTGGGACAGGGAAAGCAATGAGCAGTTCTTC.

There are a few counts of this clonotype. The genes are TRBV7-9 and TRBJ2-1; 10 nucleotides match TRBD2. The CDR3 sequence is 17 residues long. Germline-derived CDR1 and CDR2 are SEHNR and FQNEAQ (reference sequence). The V and J ends lost 7 bases and 2 bases, in that order; junction bases with no gene match: 11. The chain's CDR3 is CASTRRASGSAYNEQFF. The DNA of the CDR3 is TGTGCCAGCACAAGAAGGGCTAGCGGGAGTGCCTACAATGAGCAGTTCTTC.

The chain combines TRBV29-1 with TRBJ1-1; D may be TRBD1 (6 bases). CDR1 and CDR2 (germline): SQVTM, ANQGSEA. This CDR3 is 11 amino acids long. V gave up 7 bases and J gave up 4 bases, with 10 bases separating them. In DNA, the CDR3 is TGCAGCGGGACAGCCGTCACTGAAGCTTTCTTT. Amino acid sequence: CSGTAVTEAFF.

The chain joins TRBV20-1 to TRBJ2-5, with 7 bases that match TRBD2. V lost 6 bases and J lost 1; bases outside the gene matches: 14. Per germline, CDR1 DFQATT and CDR2 SNEGSKA (reference sequence). This CDR3 has 16 residues. The CDR3 nucleotides read TGCAGTGCCATGCGGGCGGCTAGCGGTCTCCAAGAGACCCAGTACTTC. This gives the protein CSAMRAASGLQETQYF.

The chain combines TRBV5-1 with TRBJ1-2; the D gene is possibly TRBD1 (5 bases). The V gene's germline CDR1 is SGHRS and CDR2 YFSETQ. CDR3 length equals 13 residues. V shed 3 bases and J shed 7 bases, with 13 bases lying between them. DNA of the CDR3: TGCGCCAGCAGCTGGGACGGCGAGGCTGGCTACACCTTC. This translates into CASSWDGEAGYTF.

The chain is built from TRBV7-3 and TRBJ2-5; D is ambiguous. The CDR3 has 14 amino acids. Trimming removed 2 bases at V and 11 bases at J, with 18 bases between. Germline V gene lookup returns CDR1 SGHTA and CDR2 FQGTGA. The CDR3 DNA sequence: TGTGCCAGCAGCTTAGTAGCCGCAGGCGCTGAGCAGTACTTC. This codes for CASSLVAAGAEQYF.

This clonotype was counted many times. V gene TRBV6-6 combines with J gene TRBJ2-5; 7 positions match TRBD1. Germline CDR1 and CDR2: MNHNY and SVGAGI (reference sequence). Trimming at V came to 2 bases and at J to 3 bases, leaving 6 bases not matched to a gene. This CDR3 region has 15 residues. DNA for the CDR3: TGTGCCAGCAGTTACGGTGGGACAGCTAAAGAGACCCAGTACTTC. Protein: CASSYGGTAKETQYF.

The chain is built from TRBV5-1 and TRBJ1-1, with D possibly TRBD1 on 5 matching bases. Germline-derived CDR1 and CDR2 are SGHRS and YFSETQ. The CDR3 has 16 residues. V was clipped by 4 bases and J by 1 base, with 17 bases between them. The CDR3 nucleotides read TGCGCCAGCAGCCCCTCCGCCGCGGGGGGGAACACTGAAGCTTTCTTT. It specifies CASSPSAAGGNTEAFF.

In DNA form, the CDR3 reads TGCGCCAGCAGCGACCAAAACAGGGGTTACGAGCAGTACTTC. This codes for CASSDQNRGYEQYF. The rearrangement links TRBV5-1 to TRBJ2-7, with 7 nucleotides matching TRBD1. Per germline, CDR1 SGHRS and CDR2 YFSETQ. After removal of 4 bases from V and 4 bases from J, the junction contained 8 bases not matched to a gene. This CDR3 has 14 amino acids.

The V and J genes are TRBV27 and TRBJ2-7; D may be TRBD1 (8 bases). Germline V lookup: CDR1 MNHEY, CDR2 SMNVEV (reference sequence). The CDR3 runs 17 residues. V lost 4 bases to trimming and J lost 1 base, with 20 bases between them. The CDR3 here is CASSSPSTGGGSYEQYF. The CDR3 DNA reads TGTGCCAGCAGTTCACCGTCAACAGGGGGGGGTTCCTACGAGCAGTACTTC.

This clonotype was seen more than once but under ten times. J is TRBJ2-5 and V is TRBV28; 8 nucleotides align to TRBD1. The CDR3 sequence is 14 residues long. Germline V gene sequence: CDR1 MDHEN, CDR2 SYDVKM. The trim removed 5 bases at V and 3 bases at J, leaving 5 bases unmatched. The CDR3 is CASSRDRGKETQYF. The CDR3 DNA reads as TGTGCCAGCAGTCGAGACAGGGGAAAAGAGACCCAGTACTTC.

At least ten counts were recorded for this clonotype. The chain has TRBV7-9 and TRBJ2-7, with D perhaps TRBD2 (6 bases). The CDR3 runs to 15 residues. Germline loops: CDR1 SEHNR, CDR2 FQNEAQ (reference sequence). Trimming left V 1 base short and J 2 bases short, with 12 bases between. The DNA of the CDR3 is TGTGCCAGCAGCTTAGAGGCTAGCGTCGCCTACGAGCAGTACTTC. This gives the protein CASSLEASVAYEQYF.

This chain uses TRBV7-2 with TRBJ2-7; TRBD1 matches 9 bases. J was trimmed by 4 bases and V by 1 base; bases with no gene match: 5. In germline, CDR1 is SGHTA, CDR2 FQGNSA. There are 15 residues in the CDR3. CDR3 DNA sequence: TGTGCCAGCAGCTTAGAGGGACAGGGCCCGTACGAGCAGTACTTC. It is translated as CASSLEGQGPYEQYF.

This clonotype was detected ten times or more. The rearrangement uses TRBV6-5 and TRBJ1-2, with D perhaps matching TRBD1 (6 bases). Trimming removed 8 bases at V and 7 bases at J, with 23 bases between. The V gene's germline CDR1 is MNHEY and CDR2 SVGAGI. This CDR3 is built from 15 residues. DNA of the CDR3: TGTGCCAGCGCAAGGGATTTAGAGGGGGGACTTGGCTACACCTTC. Translated, it gives CASARDLEGGLGYTF.

The chain recombines TRBV28 with TRBJ2-1, with a possible D match to TRBD1 (6 bases). Germline lookup yields CDR1 MDHEN and CDR2 SYDVKM. The V gene lost 7 bases and the J gene lost 9 bases, with 22 bases spanning the gap. CDR3 length equals 15 residues. CDR3 nucleotide sequence: TGTGCCAGCACCTGGGGGCTTGGGGGTTCACGTGAGCAGTTCTTC. It encodes CASTWGLGGSREQFF.

The V gene is TRBV6-6, the J gene TRBJ2-2; 7 nucleotides agree with TRBD2. Germline trimming cut 6 bases from V and 2 bases from J; bases unmatched to any gene: 6. The CDR3 is made up of 15 amino acids. Germline lookup yields CDR1 MNHNY and CDR2 SVGAGI (reference sequence). For the CDR3, the DNA is TGTGCCAGCAGCACGACTAGCCGAAACACCGGGGAGCTGTTTTTT. Amino acid sequence: CASSTTSRNTGELFF.

This clonotype was seen a few times. The gene calls are TRBV12-3 or TRBV12-4 and TRBJ2-3, with TRBD2 matching 7 bases. The CDR3 sequence is 14 residues long. V was clipped by 8 bases and J by 2 bases; unmatched bases: 7. CDR3 sequence: CASGVSGTTDTQYF. In DNA form, the CDR3 reads TGTGCCAGCGGGGTGAGCGGGACCACAGATACGCAGTATTTT.

Of note for this clonotype: A read error is possible here, since a much larger clone lies one base away. J is TRBJ2-1 and V is TRBV29-1; D is perhaps TRBD2 (6 bases). V was trimmed by 4 bases and J by 13 bases, leaving 20 bases between them. The V gene's germline CDR1 is SQVTM and CDR2 ANQGSEA. The CDR3 is 13 residues long. CDR3 residues: CSVVGGNQETQFF. In nucleotides, the CDR3 is TGCAGCGTTGTCGGCGGGAACCAAGAGACCCAGTTCTTC.

This chain connects TRBV29-1 to TRBJ2-1, with 9 bases lining up with TRBD2. The germline V gene encodes CDR1 SQVTM and CDR2 ANQGSEA. V was clipped by 6 bases and J by 5 bases; unmatched bases: 23. CDR3 size: 19 residues. In DNA form, the CDR3 reads TGCAGCGTCCCCGTTTACGGCGGGAGGGCCCCGAGCGCAAACAATGAGCAGTTCTTC. Its translation: CSVPVYGGRAPSANNEQFF.

This clonotype has only a few counts. This rearrangement joins TRBV2 to TRBJ2-1; D gene unclear. V was trimmed by 6 bases and J by 7 bases, leaving 13 bases between them. The CDR3 has 13 amino acids. Germline CDR1 reads SNHLY; CDR2 reads FYNNEI. CDR3 region: CASRVWQRNEQFF. CDR3 in DNA: TGTGCCAGCAGAGTTTGGCAGAGGAATGAGCAGTTCTTC.